The next 8 T cell receptor beta chains were all read from a single sample in a study of T cell responses to AZD1222 COVID-19 vaccine. The table came from immunoSEQ multiplex PCR; TCRdb's copy has only in-frame clones and leaves some out. This sample has about 110,000 clones, with around nine tenths found just once. Specimen: peripheral blood, collected on day 0 of AZD1222 vaccination. The receptors shown here come from an adult in good health.

The rearrangement uses TRBV4-2 and TRBJ2-7, with 7 positions matching TRBD1. This CDR3 comprises 15 residues. The V gene end was trimmed by 0 bases and the J gene end by 2 bases; junction bases not matched to a gene: 4. Germline V gene sequence: CDR1 LGHNA, CDR2 YNFKEQ. CDR3 nucleotide sequence: TGTGCCAGCAGCCAAGAAGGGGGCATGACCTACGAGCAGTACTTC. Translating gives CASSQEGGMTYEQYF.

The chain is built from TRBV16 and TRBJ2-3; D not certain. CDR1 is KGHSY and CDR2 is FQNENV in the germline V gene. V dropped 0 bases and J dropped 4 bases, with 5 bases sitting between them. CDR3 length: 13 residues. The chain's CDR3 is CASSQSRADTQYF. The DNA for the CDR3 is TGTGCCAGCAGCCAATCTAGGGCAGATACGCAGTATTTT. Together with reference TRBV16 and TRBJ2-3, the CDR3 gives the full variable domain: GEEVAQTPKHLVRGEGQKAKLYCAPIKGHSYVFWYQQVLKNEFKFLISFQNENVFDETGMPKERFSAKCLPNSPCSLEIQATKLEDSAVYFCASSQSRADTQYFGPGTRLTVL.

This clone was recorded a few times. This sequence joins TRBV3-1 (or the pseudogene TRBV3-2) and TRBJ1-1; no firm D call. The CDR3 length is 16 residues. CDR1 is LGHDT, CDR2 YNNKEL, per germline (reference sequence). With 4 bases removed from V and 0 bases from J, the gap between germline ends came to 15 bases. The CDR3 is CASSPDFAGMNTEAFF. The CDR3 region has the DNA TGTGCCAGCAGCCCTGACTTTGCAGGTATGAACACTGAAGCTTTCTTT.

V and J are TRBV6-6 and TRBJ2-6, with 9 bases fitting TRBD2. V was clipped by 6 bases and J by 4 bases; unmatched bases: 19. The CDR3 totals 20 residues. Germline V CDR1 and CDR2: MNHNY, SVGAGI (reference sequence). CDR3 residues: CASSRDWREGPGTGANVLTF. CDR3 in DNA: TGTGCCAGCAGCCGCGACTGGCGGGAGGGCCCAGGGACCGGGGCCAACGTCCTGACTTTC.

The chain carries TRBV2 and TRBJ2-2; D remains ambiguous. Between the trimmed V and J ends, which lost 6 bases and 5 bases, there was a span of 10 bases. Per the germline V gene, CDR1 is SNHLY and CDR2 is FYNNEI. The CDR3 spans 13 residues. The CDR3 spells CASSAYFTGELFF. The DNA for the CDR3 is TGTGCCAGCAGCGCCTATTTTACCGGGGAGCTGTTTTTT. Variable domain in full (rest from reference TRBV2 and TRBJ2-2): EPEVTQTPSHQVTQMGQEVILRCVPISNHLYFYWYRQILGQKVEFLVSFYNNEISEKSEIFDDQFSVERPDGSNFTLKIRSTKLEDSAMYFCASSAYFTGELFFGEGSRLTVL.

This chain connects TRBV6-5 to TRBJ2-3; 8 bases agree with TRBD2. V shed 10 bases, J shed 2 bases, and the junction held 8 bases outside the gene matches. CDR3 length equals 14 residues. Germline lookup yields CDR1 MNHEY and CDR2 SVGAGI. In nucleotides, the CDR3 is TGTGCCACCGCCCGGGGGGGGGACACAGATACGCAGTATTTT. It codes for CATARGGDTDTQYF.

CDR3: CASLQGGNYYPEAFF. The CDR3, as DNA: TGTGCCAGCCTGCAGGGAGGGAATTATTATCCTGAAGCTTTCTTT. This chain links TRBV6-5 with TRBJ1-1, with a possible D match to TRBD1 (5 bases). This CDR3 has 15 residues. The V end was cut by 8 bases, the J end by 6 bases, with 22 bases between. From germline, CDR1 is MNHEY and CDR2 SVGAGI.

V and J are TRBV9 and TRBJ1-1; D possibly corresponds to TRBD1 (5 bases). Germline assignment: CDR1 SGDLS and CDR2 YYNGEE. The ends were cut back, 5 bases at V and 4 bases at J, with 18 bases in the middle. CDR3 size: 15 residues. CDR3 sequence (DNA): TGTGCCAGCAGAGAGCCCGGGACCCCGGGCACTGAAGCTTTCTTT. Translation: CASREPGTPGTEAFF. The entire variable domain, with the rest obtained from reference TRBV9 and TRBJ1-1, is as follows: DSGVTQTPKHLITATGQRVTLRCSPRSGDLSVYWYQQSLDQGLQFLIQYYNGEERAKGNILERFSAQQFPDLHSELNLSSLELGDSALYFCASREPGTPGTEAFFGQGTRLTVV.